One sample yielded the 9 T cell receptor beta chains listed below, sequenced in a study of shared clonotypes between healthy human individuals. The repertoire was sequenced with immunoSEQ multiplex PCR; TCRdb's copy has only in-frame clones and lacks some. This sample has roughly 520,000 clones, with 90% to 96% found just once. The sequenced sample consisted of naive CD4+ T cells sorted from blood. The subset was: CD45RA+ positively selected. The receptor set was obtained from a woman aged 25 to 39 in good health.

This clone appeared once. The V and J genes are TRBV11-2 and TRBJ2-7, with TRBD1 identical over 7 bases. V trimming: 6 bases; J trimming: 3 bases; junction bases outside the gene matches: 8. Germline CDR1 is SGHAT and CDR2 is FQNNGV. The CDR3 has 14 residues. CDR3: CASRSRQGSYEQYF. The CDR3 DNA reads TGTGCCAGCAGATCCCGACAGGGTAGCTACGAGCAGTACTTC.

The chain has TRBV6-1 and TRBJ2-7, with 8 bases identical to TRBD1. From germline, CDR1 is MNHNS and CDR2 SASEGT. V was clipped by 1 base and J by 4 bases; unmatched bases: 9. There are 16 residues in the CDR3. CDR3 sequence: CASSEVGRTGRYEQYF. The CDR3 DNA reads TGTGCCAGCAGTGAAGTGGGGCGGACAGGGCGATACGAGCAGTACTTC.

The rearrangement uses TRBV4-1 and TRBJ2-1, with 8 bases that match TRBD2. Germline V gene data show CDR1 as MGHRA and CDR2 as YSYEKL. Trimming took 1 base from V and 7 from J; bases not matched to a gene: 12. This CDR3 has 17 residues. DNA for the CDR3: TGCGCCAGCAGCCAAGGCCCCGGGACTAGGAAAGGGAATGAGCAGTTCTTC. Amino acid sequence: CASSQGPGTRKGNEQFF.

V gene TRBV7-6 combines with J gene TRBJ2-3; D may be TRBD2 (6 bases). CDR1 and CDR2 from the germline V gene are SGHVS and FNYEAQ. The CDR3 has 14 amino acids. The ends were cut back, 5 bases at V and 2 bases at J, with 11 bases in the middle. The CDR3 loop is CASSLGLITDTQYF. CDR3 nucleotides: TGTGCCAGCAGCCTCGGACTAATCACAGATACGCAGTATTTT.

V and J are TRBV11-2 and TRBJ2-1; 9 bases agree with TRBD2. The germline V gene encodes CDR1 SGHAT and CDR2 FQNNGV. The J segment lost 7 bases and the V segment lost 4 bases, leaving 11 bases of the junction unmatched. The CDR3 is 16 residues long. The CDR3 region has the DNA TGTGCCAGCAGCTCCCGGGTTAGCGGGAGTTCGAATGAGCAGTTCTTC. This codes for CASSSRVSGSSNEQFF. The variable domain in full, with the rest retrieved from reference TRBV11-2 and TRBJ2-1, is EAGVAQSPRYKIIEKRQSVAFWCNPISGHATLYWYQQILGQGPKLLIQFQNNGVVDDSQLPKDRFSAERLKGVDSTLKIQPAKLEDSAVYLCASSSRVSGSSNEQFFGPGTRLTVL.

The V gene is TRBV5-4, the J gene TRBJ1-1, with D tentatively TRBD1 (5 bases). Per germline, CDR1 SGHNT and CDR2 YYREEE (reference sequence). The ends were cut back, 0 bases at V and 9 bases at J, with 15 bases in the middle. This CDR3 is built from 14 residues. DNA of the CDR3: TGTGCCAGCAGCTTGGGGAGGGACCCCTCTAAAGCTTTCTTT. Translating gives CASSLGRDPSKAFF.

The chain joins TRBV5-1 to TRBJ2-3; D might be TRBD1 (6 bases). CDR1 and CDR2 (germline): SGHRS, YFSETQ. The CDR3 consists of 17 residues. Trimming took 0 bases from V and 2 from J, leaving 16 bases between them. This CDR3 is CASSLGLSGDATDTQYF. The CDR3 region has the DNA TGCGCCAGCAGCTTGGGGCTCTCAGGGGATGCCACAGATACGCAGTATTTT.

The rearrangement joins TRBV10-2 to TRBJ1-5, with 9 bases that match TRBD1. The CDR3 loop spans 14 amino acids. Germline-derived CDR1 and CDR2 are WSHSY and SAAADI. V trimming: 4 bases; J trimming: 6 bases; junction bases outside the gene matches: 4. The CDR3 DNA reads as TGCGCCAGCAGTGGACAGGGGGTGAGTCAGCCCCAGCATTTT. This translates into CASSGQGVSQPQHF.

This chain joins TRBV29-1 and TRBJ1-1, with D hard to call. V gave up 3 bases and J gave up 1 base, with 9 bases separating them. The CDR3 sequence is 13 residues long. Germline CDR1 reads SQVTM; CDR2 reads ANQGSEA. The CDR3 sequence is CSVESSRNTEAFF. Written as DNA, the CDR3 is TGCAGCGTTGAGAGCAGCCGGAACACTGAAGCTTTCTTT. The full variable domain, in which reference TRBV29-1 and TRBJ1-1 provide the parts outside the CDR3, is SAVISQKPSRDICQRGTSLTIQCQVDSQVTMMFWYRQQPGQSLTLIATANQGSEATYESGFVIDKFPISRPNLTFSTLTVSNMSPEDSSIYLCSVESSRNTEAFFGQGTRLTVV.